This T cell receptor (beta chain) was captured by sequencing in a study of blood T cell repertoires in COVID-19. Germline V lookup: CDR1 SEHNR, CDR2 FQNEAQ (reference sequence). The CDR3 loop spans 12 amino acids. V lost 6 bases, J lost 6 bases, and 5 bases stayed unmatched. Only in-frame clones appear in the TCRdb table, and some are missing; sequencing was by immunoSEQ multiplex PCR. This sample has 30,000 or so clones, with roughly 65% found just once. This TCR derives from a human donor in a cohort sampled during active COVID-19. The chain links TRBV7-9 to TRBJ2-7; 7 bases align to TRBD1. Sequenced sample: peripheral blood. CDR3 residues: CASRNRGGEQYF. Written as DNA, the CDR3 is TGTGCCAGCAGAAACAGGGGTGGCGAGCAGTACTTC.